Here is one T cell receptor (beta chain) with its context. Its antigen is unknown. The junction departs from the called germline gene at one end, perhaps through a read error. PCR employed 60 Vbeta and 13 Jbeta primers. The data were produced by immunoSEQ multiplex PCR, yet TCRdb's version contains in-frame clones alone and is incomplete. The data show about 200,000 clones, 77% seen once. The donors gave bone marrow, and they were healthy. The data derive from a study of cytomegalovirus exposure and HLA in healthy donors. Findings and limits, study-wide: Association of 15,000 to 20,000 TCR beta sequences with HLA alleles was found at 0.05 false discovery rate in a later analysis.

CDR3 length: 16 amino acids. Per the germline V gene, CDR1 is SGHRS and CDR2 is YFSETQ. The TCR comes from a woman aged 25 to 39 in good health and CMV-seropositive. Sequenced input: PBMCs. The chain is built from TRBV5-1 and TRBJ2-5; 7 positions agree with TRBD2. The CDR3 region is CASSLGGDYSGEPQYF. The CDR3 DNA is TGCGCCAGCAGCTTGGGAGGGGACTACTCGGGAGAGCCCCAGTACTTC.